The next 14 T cell receptor beta chains were all read from a single sample in a study of blood T cell repertoires in COVID-19. Generated by immunoSEQ multiplex PCR, the TCRdb table keeps only in-frame clones and is missing some. This sample has roughly 370,000 clones, with about 86% found just once. Sequenced: PBMCs or T cells enriched from blood (not recorded which). The receptors come from a woman between 45 and 65 years old who had recovered from COVID-19.

As DNA, the CDR3 is TGTGCCAGCAGTCACCTGTCGGGTAGGAGCTCCTACGAGCAGTACTTC. This codes for CASSHLSGRSSYEQYF. The chain carries TRBV3-1 (or the pseudogene TRBV3-2) and TRBJ2-7, with D unclear. V was cut by 6 bases and J by 0 bases, with 18 bases left in between. This CDR3 contains 16 residues. Germline loops: CDR1 LGHDT, CDR2 YNNKEL (reference sequence).

CDR3 sequence: CASSMGTGVNSPLHF. The DNA of the CDR3 is TGTGCCAGCAGTATGGGGACAGGGGTTAATTCACCCCTCCACTTT. This chain joins TRBV27 and TRBJ1-6; 10 positions match TRBD1. Germline CDR1 reads MNHEY; CDR2 reads SMNVEV (reference sequence). There are 15 residues in the CDR3. J lost 6 bases, V lost 5 bases, and 4 bases had no gene match.

This chain joins TRBV6-5 and TRBJ1-2, with a weak D call TRBD1 (5 bases). V was pared by 6 bases and J by 0 bases, with 14 bases between. The CDR3 is 15 residues long. From germline, CDR1 is MNHEY and CDR2 SVGAGI. CDR3 sequence reads: CASRRDVGANYGYTF. The CDR3 DNA reads as TGTGCCAGCAGGCGGGACGTTGGAGCTAACTATGGCTACACCTTC.

This clone was found a few times. The gene calls are TRBV27 and TRBJ2-1; 9 positions agree with TRBD2. V lost 7 bases to trimming and J lost 4 bases; unmatched junction nucleotides: 5. Germline lookup yields CDR1 MNHEY and CDR2 SMNVEV (reference sequence). The CDR3 loop spans 14 amino acids. The CDR3 nucleotides read TGTGCCAGCATTAGCGGGGGCCAGTACAATGAGCAGTTCTTC. As protein: CASISGGQYNEQFF.

The rearrangement uses TRBV12-3 or TRBV12-4 and TRBJ2-7; weak D call: TRBD1 (5 bases). V was clipped by 4 bases and J by 3 bases, with 10 bases between them. This CDR3 comprises 13 residues. The CDR3 is CASSSQDLYEQYF. CDR3 nucleotides: TGTGCCAGCAGTTCACAGGACCTCTACGAGCAGTACTTC.

The chain employs TRBV27 and TRBJ1-5; no reliable D call. V was trimmed by 1 base and J by 7 bases, leaving 8 bases between them. The germline gives CDR1 MNHEY, CDR2 SMNVEV (reference sequence). This CDR3 is built from 13 residues. The CDR3: CASSLYPGQPQHF. The CDR3 DNA is TGTGCCAGCAGTTTATACCCTGGCCAGCCCCAGCATTTT.

The J gene is TRBJ2-5, the V gene TRBV7-2; 8 positions agree with TRBD2. Trimming at V came to 1 base and at J to 6 bases, leaving 4 bases not matched to a gene. The CDR3 sequence is 14 residues long. Germline CDR1 and CDR2: SGHTA and FQGNSA. This CDR3 is CASSLDSGGKTQYF. DNA for the CDR3: TGTGCCAGCAGCTTAGACAGCGGGGGAAAGACCCAGTACTTC.

Only a few counts were recorded for this clone. The genes are TRBV29-1 and TRBJ1-1, with a possible D match to TRBD1 (6 bases). V lost 6 bases and J lost 4, with 15 bases in between. From germline, CDR1 is SQVTM and CDR2 ANQGSEA. The CDR3 length is 13 residues. The CDR3 DNA reads TGCAGCGTGGGGGGCGGGAGGAGCACTGAAGCTTTCTTT. It translates to CSVGGGRSTEAFF.

This clone was observed a few times. J is TRBJ1-6 and V is TRBV2; D is undetermined. This CDR3 has 13 amino acids. CDR1 SNHLY and CDR2 FYNNEI come from the germline V gene. V was shortened by 2 bases and J by 10 bases, with 9 bases between the two germline ends. DNA of the CDR3: TGTGCCAGCAGTGAATTTCAAATCTCACCCCTCCACTTT. Its protein is CASSEFQISPLHF.

The gene calls are TRBV28 and TRBJ1-3; maybe TRBD1 (5 bases). The CDR3 consists of 15 residues. Per the germline V gene, CDR1 is MDHEN and CDR2 is SYDVKM. With 8 bases removed from V and 8 bases from J, the gap between germline ends came to 22 bases. CDR3 sequence reads: CASGGDGGLRDTIYF. Here the CDR3 DNA reads TGTGCCAGCGGGGGGGACGGCGGCCTTAGAGACACCATATATTTT.

CDR3 residues: CASSPSGTGNEKLFF. CDR3 coding DNA: TGTGCCAGCAGTCCTTCCGGGACAGGGAATGAAAAACTGTTTTTT. The genes are TRBV2 and TRBJ1-4; 9 bases map to TRBD1. Germline assignment: CDR1 SNHLY and CDR2 FYNNEI. The V segment lost 5 bases and the J segment 5 bases; nucleotides outside the gene matches: 6. This CDR3 has 15 amino acids.

V usage is TRBV4-1 and J usage is TRBJ1-5, with D possibly being TRBD1 (5 bases). Germline CDR1 reads MGHRA; CDR2 reads YSYEKL. The CDR3 is 16 residues long. The V gene lost 0 bases and the J gene lost 11 bases, with 20 bases spanning the gap. CDR3 sequence (DNA): TGCGCCAGCAGCCAAGATCCGAAGGGGCCGCAGTGGGCCCAGCATTTT. The encoded protein is CASSQDPKGPQWAQHF.

The chain is built from TRBV2 and TRBJ1-2; D uncertain. CDR1 is SNHLY and CDR2 is FYNNEI in the germline V gene. V was pared by 8 bases and J by 6 bases, with 16 bases between. The CDR3 is 13 residues long. CDR3 loop: CASDTGMQDGYTF. The CDR3 nucleotides read TGTGCCAGCGATACGGGGATGCAGGATGGCTACACCTTC.

This clone was detected only once. The V gene is TRBV4-3, the J gene TRBJ2-4; D remains unclear. With 4 bases removed from V and 0 bases from J, the gap between germline ends came to 13 bases. CDR1 and CDR2 from the germline V gene are LGHNA and YSLEER. CDR3 length equals 16 residues. In DNA form, the CDR3 reads TGCGCCAGCAGCCTTGGAGAGGCTGGAGCCAAAAACATTCAGTACTTC. It codes for CASSLGEAGAKNIQYF.